These 24 T cell receptor beta chains were sequenced from one sample in a study of blood T cell repertoires in COVID-19. The data were produced by immunoSEQ multiplex PCR, yet TCRdb's version contains in-frame clones alone and is incomplete. Seen here are some 300,000 clones, 70% to 90% observed once, and the top ten hold 5.5% to 8%. Sequencing used peripheral blood. These receptors all come from a young woman who had recovered from COVID-19.

The rearrangement joins TRBV15 to TRBJ2-1, with TRBD1 matching over 9 bases. CDR1 LNHNV and CDR2 YYDKDF come from the germline V gene (reference sequence). V shed 7 bases, J shed 5 bases, and the junction held 9 bases outside the gene matches. CDR3 length: 15 residues. The CDR3 nucleotides read TGTGCCACCACCCTACGGACAGGGGAGGACAATGAGCAGTTCTTC. It is translated as CATTLRTGEDNEQFF.

J is TRBJ2-7 and V is TRBV5-1; 7 bases line up with TRBD1. J was trimmed by 9 bases and V by 0 bases; bases with no gene match: 9. Germline V gene lookup returns CDR1 SGHRS and CDR2 YFSETQ. The CDR3 spans 14 residues. The CDR3 reads CASSLEGQTMMQYF. For the CDR3, the DNA is TGCGCCAGCAGCTTGGAGGGACAGACCATGATGCAGTACTTC.

Only one count was recorded for this clone. The CDR3: CASSETSSGKNIQYF. CDR3 bases: TGTGCCAGCAGTGAAACTAGTTCCGGCAAAAACATTCAGTACTTC. This chain links TRBV2 with TRBJ2-4; TRBD2 is a possible D gene (5 bases). From germline, CDR1 is SNHLY and CDR2 FYNNEI. V lost 2 bases, J lost 3 bases, and 11 bases lay in between. The CDR3 is 15 residues long.

This chain connects TRBV11-2 to TRBJ2-7, with D perhaps matching TRBD2 (5 bases). V shed 1 base and J shed 1 base, with 11 bases lying between them. The CDR3 contains 15 residues. The germline V gene encodes CDR1 SGHAT and CDR2 FQNNGV. CDR3 coding DNA: TGTGCCAGCAGCTTAGGAGGGTACAGTTCCTACGAGCAGTACTTC. It specifies CASSLGGYSSYEQYF.

The J gene is TRBJ2-1, the V gene TRBV2, with a weak D call TRBD2 (6 bases). The V gene's germline CDR1 is SNHLY and CDR2 FYNNEI. The length of the CDR3 is 10 residues. The V gene lost 11 bases and the J gene lost 12 bases, with 14 bases spanning the gap. CDR3 coding DNA: TGTGCCGGCCGGCGCGGGGTGCAGTTCTTC. Its protein is CAGRRGVQFF.

V gene TRBV5-5 combines with J gene TRBJ1-2, with D possibly matching TRBD1 (5 bases). The germline gives CDR1 SGHKS, CDR2 YYEKEE (reference sequence). V was pared by 0 bases and J by 8 bases, with 8 bases between. The CDR3 is 12 residues long. The CDR3 loop is CASSLAGEGYTF. The CDR3 DNA reads as TGTGCCAGCAGCTTGGCGGGGGAGGGCTACACCTTC.

The V call is TRBV23-1, the J call TRBJ2-4, with a weak D call TRBD1 (6 bases). TRBV23-1 is assigned to the ORF class and has an uncertain function. The length of the CDR3 is 17 residues. V was cut by 1 base and J by 1 base, with 14 bases left in between. The CDR3 coding sequence is TGCGCCAGCAGTCAATGGTACAGGGCGGGTGCCAAAAACATTCAGTACTTC. Translated, it gives CASSQWYRAGAKNIQYF.

V and J are TRBV3-1 (or the pseudogene TRBV3-2) and TRBJ2-3; TRBD2 agrees at 9 bases. CDR3 length equals 17 residues. Trimming removed 6 bases from V and 4 bases from J; junction bases left unmatched: 14. Germline V gene lookup returns CDR1 LGHDT and CDR2 YNNKEL (reference sequence). CDR3 nucleotide sequence: TGTGCCAGCAGGCCTACCCGGACTGGCGGGGGGGCAGATACGCAGTATTTT. Its translation: CASRPTRTGGGADTQYF.

The genes are TRBV14 and TRBJ2-5; 9 nucleotides line up with TRBD2. With 1 base clipped from V and 2 bases from J, the junction kept 5 bases outside the gene matches. Per germline, CDR1 SGHDN and CDR2 FVKESK. The CDR3 is made up of 16 amino acids. The CDR3 sequence: CASSQGSGGRQETQYF. The CDR3 DNA reads TGTGCCAGCAGCCAAGGGAGCGGGGGGAGACAAGAGACCCAGTACTTC.

This chain joins TRBV20-1 and TRBJ1-2; a possible D gene is TRBD1 (6 bases). Germline V gives CDR1 DFQATT, CDR2 SNEGSKA (reference sequence). V was shortened by 3 bases and J by 7 bases, with 12 bases between the two germline ends. CDR3 length: 12 amino acids. The DNA for the CDR3 is TGCAGTGCTAGTTCAGGGGATTCTGGCTACACCTTC. Translated: CSASSGDSGYTF.

The CDR3 here is CARGDLGETQYF. The CDR3 coding sequence is TGTGCCAGAGGCGATCTAGGAGAGACCCAGTACTTC. This rearrangement joins TRBV2 to TRBJ2-5, with D unresolved. V shed 9 bases and J shed 4 bases, with 12 bases lying between them. In germline, CDR1 is SNHLY, CDR2 FYNNEI. This CDR3 is built from 12 residues.

The chain has TRBV5-4 and TRBJ1-1; 12 positions agree with TRBD1. The CDR3 totals 16 residues. The germline CDR1 and CDR2 sequences are SGHNT and YYREEE (reference sequence). Trimming at V came to 2 bases and at J to 6 bases, leaving 8 bases not matched to a gene. DNA for the CDR3: TGTGCCAGCAGCTTAGGGACAGGGGGCGCGAGGGCTGAAGCTTTCTTT. It encodes CASSLGTGGARAEAFF.

This chain connects TRBV7-3 to TRBJ2-5; D remains ambiguous. The CDR3 is 13 amino acids. Germline V gives CDR1 SGHTA, CDR2 FQGTGA. V was clipped by 5 bases and J by 4 bases, with 11 bases between them. The CDR3 DNA reads TGTGCCAGCAGCCCAGGAAACACAGAGACCCAGTACTTC. Its protein product is CASSPGNTETQYF.

This clone came up once. CDR3: CSAETGMRHGYTF. CDR3 sequence (DNA): TGCAGCGCTGAGACAGGGATGAGGCATGGCTACACCTTC. The gene calls are TRBV29-1 and TRBJ1-2, with TRBD1 matching over 7 bases. Germline CDR1 is SQVTM and CDR2 is ANQGSEA. This CDR3 comprises 13 residues. Trimming removed 7 bases from V and 6 bases from J; junction bases left unmatched: 11.

The V call is TRBV5-6, the J call TRBJ2-5; tentative D call: TRBD1 (6 bases). V lost 0 bases to trimming and J lost 5 bases, with 8 bases between them. This CDR3 spans 13 amino acids. The germline gives CDR1 SGHDT, CDR2 YYEEEE. CDR3 in DNA: TGTGCCAGCAGCTTGGCCACAGGGGAGACCCAGTACTTC. Amino acid sequence: CASSLATGETQYF.

The chain is built from TRBV6-5 and TRBJ1-1, with D possibly matching TRBD1 (6 bases). Germline-derived CDR1 and CDR2 are MNHEY and SVGAGI. The CDR3 runs 11 residues. Trimming took 6 bases from V and 7 from J, leaving 9 bases between them. CDR3 region: CASRRGGEAFF. The CDR3 DNA reads as TGTGCCAGCAGACGAGGGGGTGAAGCTTTCTTT.

The rearrangement links TRBV5-4 to TRBJ1-1, with D possibly being TRBD1 (5 bases). V dropped 10 bases and J dropped 1 base, with 17 bases sitting between them. Germline lookup yields CDR1 SGHNT and CDR2 YYREEE (reference sequence). CDR3 length equals 14 residues. The CDR3 DNA reads TGTGCCCAGAACAGGAGGGGCGAGAACACTGAAGCTTTCTTT. Translation: CAQNRRGENTEAFF.

The chain carries TRBV6-4 and TRBJ1-4; D uncertain. From germline, CDR1 is MRHNA and CDR2 SNTAGT. The CDR3 spans 13 residues. The V and J ends lost 4 bases and 3 bases respectively, with 6 bases between them. CDR3 coding DNA: TGTGCCAGCAGTGTTACGGCTAATGAAAAACTGTTTTTT. It is translated as CASSVTANEKLFF.

V is TRBV7-3 and J is TRBJ1-2; TRBD1 aligns across 7 bases. V was pared by 3 bases and J by 8 bases, with 27 bases of the junction left unmatched. In germline, CDR1 is SGHTA, CDR2 FQGTGA. CDR3 length: 20 amino acids. DNA for the CDR3: TGTGCCAGCAGCTTTCCCACCCTGGACAGGCCTTCTATGCCCCTCTACGGCTACACCTTC. It translates to CASSFPTLDRPSMPLYGYTF.

This clone was counted a single time. The chain employs TRBV6-5 and TRBJ2-1, with TRBD2 matching 7 bases. The CDR3 consists of 13 residues. V lost 11 bases to trimming and J lost 9 bases; unmatched junction nucleotides: 13. Per germline, CDR1 MNHEY and CDR2 SVGAGI. Here the CDR3 reads CAGNIRGVSEQFF. DNA of the CDR3: TGTGCCGGTAACATCCGGGGGGTTAGTGAGCAGTTCTTC.

The chain has TRBV27 and TRBJ1-5; 9 nucleotides match TRBD1. Unmatched junction bases numbered 10, after V lost 2 bases and J lost 5 bases. The germline gives CDR1 MNHEY, CDR2 SMNVEV (reference sequence). CDR3 length: 17 residues. The CDR3 region is CASSLRRFGTGYQPQHF. DNA for the CDR3: TGTGCCAGCAGTTTAAGACGTTTTGGGACAGGGTATCAGCCCCAGCATTTT.

J is TRBJ2-4 and V is TRBV21-1; the table gives TRBD1 as D, unverified against the DNA. TRBV21-1 is annotated as a pseudogene. The CDR3 is 17 amino acids. Here the CDR3 DNA reads TGTGCCAGCAGCAAAGGGAGTAGGGGGAGAACTAAAAACATTCAGTACTTC. Translated: CASSKGSRGRTKNIQYF.

The V gene is TRBV2, the J gene TRBJ2-1; 10 nucleotides align to TRBD2. V lost 7 bases, J lost 6 bases, and 6 bases stayed unmatched. Germline V gene sequence: CDR1 SNHLY, CDR2 FYNNEI. This CDR3 contains 14 residues. The CDR3 region has the DNA TGTGCCAGCATTATTAGCGGGGGGCGCAATGAGCAGTTCTTC. It codes for CASIISGGRNEQFF.

The rearrangement uses TRBV27 and TRBJ1-1; D gene ambiguous. The V gene's germline CDR1 is MNHEY and CDR2 SMNVEV (reference sequence). The CDR3 consists of 13 residues. V was shortened by 5 bases and J by 0 bases, with 7 bases between the two germline ends. The CDR3 DNA is TGTGCCAGCAGTCGACACCTGAACACTGAAGCTTTCTTT. This sequence encodes CASSRHLNTEAFF.